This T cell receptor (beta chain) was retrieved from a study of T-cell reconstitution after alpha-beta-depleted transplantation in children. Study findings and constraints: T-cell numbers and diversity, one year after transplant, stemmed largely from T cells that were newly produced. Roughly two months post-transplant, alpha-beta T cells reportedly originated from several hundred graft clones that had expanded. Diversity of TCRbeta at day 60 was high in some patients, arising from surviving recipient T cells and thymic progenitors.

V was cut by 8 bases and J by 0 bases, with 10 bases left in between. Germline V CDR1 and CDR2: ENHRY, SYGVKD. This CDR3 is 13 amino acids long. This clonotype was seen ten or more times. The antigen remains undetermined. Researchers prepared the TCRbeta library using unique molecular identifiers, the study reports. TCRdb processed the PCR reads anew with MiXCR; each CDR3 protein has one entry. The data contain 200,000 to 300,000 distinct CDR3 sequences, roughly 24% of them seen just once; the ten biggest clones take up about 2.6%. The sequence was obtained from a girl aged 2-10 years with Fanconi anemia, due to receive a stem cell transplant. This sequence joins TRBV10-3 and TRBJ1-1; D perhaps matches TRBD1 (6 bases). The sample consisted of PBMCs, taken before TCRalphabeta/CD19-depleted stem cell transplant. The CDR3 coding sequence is TGTGCCATCGTGGACAGTCTGAACACTGAAGCTTTCTTT. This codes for CAIVDSLNTEAFF.